A single T cell receptor (beta chain) is shown here with its context. Its antigen is not identified. The source of the sample is a study of T cells expressing NK-cell markers. About the research overall: The TCR beta repertoires originated in sorted CD3+CD56+NKG2C+, CD3+CD56+NKG2C- and CD3+CD56-NKG2C+ T cells. One of the eight sequenced donors was seronegative, whereas the other seven were HCMV-seropositive.

Template switching by 5'RACE with UMIs generated the TCR beta cDNA. TCRdb reprocessed the 5' RACE reads, keeping one entry per CDR3 protein, no DNA. The listing contains 300,000 to 500,000 distinct CDR3 sequences. General study points: In more than five donors, dominant CD3+CD56+NKG2C+ clones formed roughly 1.0-7.5% of CD8+ cells.

The sample consisted of blood T cells: a sorted CD56 or NKG2C T cell subset, CD4+ or CD8+ T cells, or bulk PBMC T cells (not recorded which). This clonotype was obtained from a woman between 50 and 59 years old in good health.

CDR3 in amino acids: CATSRDSPLQETQYF. The chain links TRBV15 to TRBJ2-5; there is no DNA to check the TCRdb D call of TRBD2. This CDR3 region has 15 residues. Germline V gene lookup returns CDR1 LNHNV and CDR2 YYDKDF (reference sequence).